The following is a T cell receptor (beta chain) sequence with its context. This sample was included in a study of cytotoxic CD8 clonotypes in ibrutinib-treated CLL. The wider study: IGHV unmutated roughly 18; relapsed/refractory fewer than 13; treatment-naive about 15.

CDR3 length: 13 amino acids. Trimming left V 0 bases short and J 2 bases short, with 5 bases between. Germline V lookup: CDR1 KGHSH, CDR2 LQKENI. Investigators sought sequencing depths of between 1 in 200,000 and 1 in 1 million T cells. Assay: immunoSEQ multiplex PCR; the TCRdb copy retains only in-frame clones and omits some. The table includes approximately 33,000 clones, 69% detected once. The genes are TRBV18 and TRBJ2-7, with D unresolved. This receptor was identified in a human donor with chronic lymphocytic leukemia. This specimen consisted of PBMCs, obtained before ibrutinib treatment. In nucleotides, the CDR3 is TGTGCCAGCTCACCACCAGGAGCCTACGAGCAGTACTTC. It encodes CASSPPGAYEQYF.